These 26 T cell receptor beta chains came from one sample sequenced in a study of blood T cell repertoires in COVID-19 (dated by TCRdb to 2020 to 2022). Libraries were made using the immunoSEQ multiplex PCR assay. TCRdb carries this immuneACCESS record with in-frame sequences only. Its versions omit some clonotypes, under half of them owing to an unresolved V gene in the studies checked, with the rest unexplained. This sample holds about 96,000 clones; 80% to 90% were observed only once. The top ten clonotypes cover more than 3.5% of the sample. Sequenced material: peripheral blood. The origin of the receptors is a human donor with COVID-19, enrolled during active disease. The donor label of this sample is uncertain.

The chain is built from TRBV5-6 and TRBJ1-2, with TRBD1 identical over 9 bases. Germline V lookup: CDR1 SGHDT, CDR2 YYEEEE. V lost 2 bases, J lost 5 bases, and 13 bases stayed unmatched. The CDR3 length is 17 residues. CDR3 amino acids: CASSFLIVLGTGYGYTF. CDR3 coding DNA: TGTGCCAGCAGCTTTTTAATCGTGTTAGGGACAGGGTATGGCTACACCTTC.

The chain combines TRBV7-6 with TRBJ2-4; tentative D call: TRBD2 (5 bases). Germline values: CDR1 SGHVS, CDR2 FNYEAQ. Between the trimmed V and J ends, which lost 5 bases and 3 bases, there was a span of 17 bases. The CDR3 totals 16 residues. The CDR3 reads CASSPGSETYKNIQYF. CDR3 coding DNA: TGTGCCAGCAGCCCGGGGTCTGAGACGTACAAAAACATTCAGTACTTC.

The V gene is TRBV19, the J gene TRBJ2-3, with D maybe TRBD1 (6 bases). Germline CDR1 and CDR2: LNHDA and SQIVND (reference sequence). The CDR3 sequence is 19 residues long. The V gene lost 5 bases and the J gene lost 0 bases, with 24 bases spanning the gap. This CDR3 reads CASSPQVRQEASSTDTQYF. The DNA for the CDR3 is TGTGCCAGTAGTCCCCAAGTAAGACAGGAGGCTTCTAGCACAGATACGCAGTATTTT. Looking up the rest from reference TRBV19 and TRBJ2-3 gives the full variable domain: DGGITQSPKYLFRKEGQNVTLSCEQNLNHDAMYWYRQDPGQGLRLIYYSQIVNDFQKGDIAEGYSVSREKKESFPLTVTSAQKNPTAFYLCASSPQVRQEASSTDTQYFGPGTRLTVL.

This clone was recorded a few times. The V and J genes are TRBV7-9 and TRBJ2-2, with 9 bases aligning to TRBD1. V lost 8 bases, J lost 7 bases, and 11 bases stayed unmatched. Germline CDR1 and CDR2: SEHNR and FQNEAQ (reference sequence). CDR3 length: 15 amino acids. The CDR3 nucleotides read TGTGCCAGCGACAGGGACAGGGATAATCTCGGGGAGCTGTTTTTT. It encodes CASDRDRDNLGELFF.

The rearrangement links TRBV27 to TRBJ2-2; D is ambiguous. The V gene's germline CDR1 is MNHEY and CDR2 SMNVEV (reference sequence). This CDR3 region has 15 residues. V lost 3 bases, J lost 5 bases, and 13 bases lay in between. The CDR3 DNA reads TGTGCCAGCAGTTTTTATCTAACAGCAACCGGGGAGCTGTTTTTT. Residues: CASSFYLTATGELFF.

This sequence joins TRBV27 and TRBJ2-7, with TRBD2 identical over 7 bases. Germline V lookup: CDR1 MNHEY, CDR2 SMNVEV (reference sequence). V shed 9 bases, J shed 3 bases, and the junction held 20 bases outside the gene matches. The CDR3 is made up of 17 amino acids. CDR3 residues: CASKIPVWREPDYEQYF. CDR3 bases: TGTGCCAGTAAAATCCCTGTCTGGCGGGAGCCTGACTACGAGCAGTACTTC.

V gene TRBV5-4 combines with J gene TRBJ1-5; 7 nucleotides agree with TRBD1. J was trimmed by 6 bases and V by 1 base; bases with no gene match: 1. The CDR3 is 13 residues long. Per germline, CDR1 SGHNT and CDR2 YYREEE (reference sequence). CDR3 loop: CASSLQGGQPQHF. CDR3 coding DNA: TGTGCCAGCAGCTTGCAGGGGGGTCAGCCCCAGCATTTT. Based on the CDR3 plus reference TRBV5-4 and TRBJ1-5, the full variable domain is ETGVTQSPTHLIKTRGQQVTLRCSSQSGHNTVSWYQQALGQGPQFIFQYYREEENGRGNFPPRFSGLQFPNYSSELNVNALELDDSALYLCASSLQGGQPQHFGDGTRLSIL.

Here the CDR3 reads CATSVATGTSNEQFF. For the CDR3, the DNA is TGTGCCACCAGTGTTGCGACAGGAACGAGCAATGAGCAGTTCTTC. This chain connects TRBV24-1 to TRBJ2-1; tentatively, D is TRBD1 (6 bases). CDR1 and CDR2 (germline): KGHDR, SFDVKD. This CDR3 contains 15 residues. The V end lost 5 bases, the J end lost 6 bases, and 16 bases lay between the germline ends.

This rearrangement joins TRBV5-4 to TRBJ1-3; a possible D gene is TRBD1 (6 bases). V gave up 1 base and J gave up 3 bases, with 11 bases separating them. Germline V gene lookup returns CDR1 SGHNT and CDR2 YYREEE (reference sequence). The CDR3 is 15 amino acids. CDR3 DNA sequence: TGTGCCAGCAGCTTGCAGGGGCTAGGTGGAAACACCATATATTTT. This encodes CASSLQGLGGNTIYF.

The V call is TRBV5-1, the J call TRBJ2-7, with 7 positions matching TRBD2. CDR3 length: 15 amino acids. Germline trimming cut 5 bases from V and 2 bases from J; bases unmatched to any gene: 10. The germline V gene encodes CDR1 SGHRS and CDR2 YFSETQ. This CDR3 reads CASSQASGDPYEQYF. CDR3 bases: TGCGCCAGCAGTCAAGCGAGCGGGGACCCCTACGAGCAGTACTTC.

This clone appeared once. The chain links TRBV6-1 to TRBJ1-6; D gene ambiguous. In germline, CDR1 is MNHNS, CDR2 SASEGT. V lost 0 bases and J 5 bases, leaving 11 bases between the germline ends. This CDR3 contains 16 residues. The CDR3 DNA reads as TGTGCCAGCAGTGAAGCAGGAGGGTATGATAATTCACCCCTCCACTTT. It codes for CASSEAGGYDNSPLHF.

This chain connects TRBV5-1 to TRBJ1-2; perhaps TRBD1 as D (5 bases). The V and J ends lost 3 bases and 8 bases respectively, with 14 bases between them. CDR3 length equals 13 residues. The germline V gene encodes CDR1 SGHRS and CDR2 YFSETQ. CDR3 DNA: TGCGCCAGCAGCTACTCCGGGACTACCGGCTACACCTTC. Translated, it gives CASSYSGTTGYTF.

The genes are TRBV10-2 and TRBJ2-3; D possibly corresponds to TRBD2 (6 bases). Germline V CDR1 and CDR2: WSHSY, SAAADI. V gave up 6 bases and J gave up 4 bases, with 17 bases separating them. There are 15 residues in the CDR3. This CDR3 is CASRGRGMVADTQYF. CDR3 nucleotides: TGCGCCAGCAGGGGTCGGGGGATGGTTGCAGATACGCAGTATTTT.

The J gene is TRBJ2-3, the V gene TRBV27; maybe TRBD1 (6 bases). Per the germline V gene, CDR1 is MNHEY and CDR2 is SMNVEV (reference sequence). V lost 5 bases and J lost 7, with 10 bases in between. This CDR3 has 12 amino acids. CDR3 sequence: CASSATGHTQYF. CDR3 bases: TGTGCCAGCAGTGCGACAGGACATACGCAGTATTTT.

Here the CDR3 DNA reads TGTGCCTGGGGGAACAGGGACGAGCAGTACTTC. Translating it yields CAWGNRDEQYF. The chain employs TRBV30 and TRBJ2-7, with a tentative D call TRBD1 (6 bases). Trimming took off 5 bases at V and 5 bases at J, with 10 bases between the two ends. Germline loops: CDR1 GTSNPN, CDR2 SVGIG (reference sequence). This CDR3 comprises 11 residues.

The chain is built from TRBV9 and TRBJ1-2; maybe TRBD1 (6 bases). Deletions cut 2 bases from V and 8 bases from J, with 16 bases between. The V gene's germline CDR1 is SGDLS and CDR2 YYNGEE. This CDR3 comprises 14 residues. The CDR3 here is CASSVESQGSGYTF. The CDR3 DNA sequence: TGTGCCAGCAGCGTGGAGTCTCAGGGGTCAGGCTACACCTTC.

The rearrangement uses TRBV9 and TRBJ2-3; the match to TRBD2 covers 10 bases. Germline V lookup: CDR1 SGDLS, CDR2 YYNGEE. V lost 4 bases and J lost 4; bases outside the gene matches: 6. This CDR3 contains 15 residues. The CDR3 loop is CASSSSGGAPDTQYF. CDR3 nucleotides: TGTGCCAGCAGCTCGAGCGGGGGGGCCCCAGATACGCAGTATTTT.

The rearrangement links TRBV19 to TRBJ1-5; no definite D call. From germline, CDR1 is LNHDA and CDR2 SQIVND (reference sequence). This CDR3 is built from 16 residues. Between the trimmed V and J ends, which lost 5 bases and 0 bases, there was a span of 14 bases. CDR3 region: CASSPPWEDSNQPQHF. The CDR3 nucleotides are TGTGCCAGTAGTCCCCCTTGGGAGGATAGCAATCAGCCCCAGCATTTT.

The chain joins TRBV11-1 to TRBJ1-4, with a tentative D call TRBD1 (6 bases). Per germline, CDR1 SGHAT and CDR2 FQDESV (reference sequence). V was clipped by 5 bases and J by 10 bases, with 20 bases between them. This CDR3 is built from 15 residues. CDR3 DNA: TGTGCCAGCAGCCCCCGGGGGGCGAGGGCGGGAAAACTGTTTTTT. This sequence encodes CASSPRGARAGKLFF.

V and J are TRBV25-1 and TRBJ2-7, with 8 bases that match TRBD2. The trim removed 1 base at V and 1 base at J, leaving 6 bases unmatched. The CDR3 sequence is 16 residues long. The V gene's germline CDR1 is MGHDK and CDR2 SYGVNS. The CDR3 protein is CASSESRTSFSYEQYF. In DNA form, the CDR3 reads TGTGCCAGCAGTGAATCTAGGACTAGCTTTTCCTACGAGCAGTACTTC.

The chain recombines TRBV6-5 with TRBJ2-2; TRBD2 matches 10 bases. V lost 5 bases, J lost 1 base, and 1 base stayed unmatched. The CDR3 consists of 15 residues. Germline V lookup: CDR1 MNHEY, CDR2 SVGAGI. The CDR3 DNA sequence: TGTGCCAGCAGTCCTAGCGGGGGGAACACCGGGGAGCTGTTTTTT. Protein product: CASSPSGGNTGELFF.

The chain couples TRBV7-2 to TRBJ1-1; unclear D gene. The germline V gene has CDR1 SGHTA and CDR2 FQGNSA. The germline V and J ends were trimmed by 5 bases and 3 bases, with 19 bases remaining between them. This CDR3 has 16 residues. CDR3 sequence reads: CASSPSRDAADTEAFF. The CDR3 nucleotides are TGTGCCAGCAGCCCGAGCCGTGATGCAGCGGACACTGAAGCTTTCTTT.

The CDR3 coding sequence is TGTGCCAGCAGTGGTGGGCTAGCGGGGGGATCAGATACGCAGTATTTT. It translates to CASSGGLAGGSDTQYF. The rearrangement joins TRBV25-1 to TRBJ2-3; 11 nucleotides agree with TRBD2. Germline lookup yields CDR1 MGHDK and CDR2 SYGVNS. The V and J ends lost 4 bases and 4 bases, in that order; junction bases with no gene match: 7. This CDR3 has 16 residues.

This chain joins TRBV3-1 (or the pseudogene TRBV3-2) and TRBJ2-1; 7 bases match TRBD2. From germline, CDR1 is LGHDT and CDR2 YNNKEL (reference sequence). This CDR3 region has 14 residues. V was clipped by 4 bases and J by 4 bases; unmatched bases: 4. Written as DNA, the CDR3 is TGTGCCAGCAGCCCGACTAGCACTTACAATGAGCAGTTCTTC. It translates to CASSPTSTYNEQFF.

This clone has just one count. The V call is TRBV11-2, the J call TRBJ1-6; D remains ambiguous. The V end was cut by 5 bases, the J end by 7 bases, with 12 bases between. The CDR3 contains 14 residues. Germline V gene data show CDR1 as SGHAT and CDR2 as FQNNGV. The CDR3 coding sequence is TGTGCCAGCAGCCTCGACAACGTCAATTCACCCCTCCACTTT. Translated, it gives CASSLDNVNSPLHF. Together with reference TRBV11-2 and TRBJ1-6, the CDR3 gives the full variable domain: EAGVAQSPRYKIIEKRQSVAFWCNPISGHATLYWYQQILGQGPKLLIQFQNNGVVDDSQLPKDRFSAERLKGVDSTLKIQPAKLEDSAVYLCASSLDNVNSPLHFGNGTRLTVT.

This clone showed up just once. This chain joins TRBV11-3 and TRBJ2-4, with 7 nucleotides matching TRBD1. The CDR3 runs to 13 residues. V gave up 8 bases and J gave up 4 bases; unmatched junction bases: 5. Germline CDR1 SGHNT, CDR2 YENEEA. CDR3 amino acids: CASRRDRKNIQYF. The CDR3 bases are TGTGCCAGCCGCCGGGACAGAAAAAACATTCAGTACTTC.